These 26 T cell receptor beta chains were all obtained from the same sample, sequenced in a study of blood T cell repertoires in COVID-19. Clones were read by immunoSEQ multiplex PCR, and TCRdb kept only the in-frame ones, dropping some. The sample yields some 130,000 clones, 78% seen once. Sequenced input: PBMCs or T cells enriched from blood (not recorded which). These receptors were taken from a woman in her forties or fifties who had recovered from COVID-19.

The CDR3 spells CASSFGGRNTEAFF. CDR3 DNA: TGTGCCAGCAGCTTCGGAGGAAGGAACACTGAAGCTTTCTTT. The chain carries TRBV9 and TRBJ1-1; D remains ambiguous. The V and J ends lost 4 bases and 1 base respectively, with 11 bases between them. Germline assignment: CDR1 SGDLS and CDR2 YYNGEE. CDR3 length: 14 residues.

DNA for the CDR3: TGTGCCAGCAGAAATAACCCTGTTAGGGGGCGCATCAATCAGCCCCAGCATTTT. As protein: CASRNNPVRGRINQPQHF. This rearrangement joins TRBV27 to TRBJ1-5; 7 nucleotides align to TRBD1. The CDR3 spans 18 residues. From germline, CDR1 is MNHEY and CDR2 SMNVEV (reference sequence). With 6 bases clipped from V and 3 bases from J, the junction kept 17 bases outside the gene matches.

This clone was seen a handful of times. This chain uses TRBV12-3 or TRBV12-4 with TRBJ1-2; D remains ambiguous. The CDR3 consists of 12 residues. V lost 7 bases to trimming and J lost 5 bases, with 11 bases between them. The CDR3 DNA follows: TGTGCCAGCATCTCAAGGGAGTATGGCTACACCTTC. It translates to CASISREYGYTF.

The chain combines TRBV19 with TRBJ1-1; 9 bases fit TRBD1. The CDR3 extends over 14 amino acids. Germline V lookup: CDR1 LNHDA, CDR2 SQIVND (reference sequence). V dropped 6 bases and J dropped 6; count of bases not matched to a gene: 8. The CDR3 region is CASSSAGTGSEAFF. The CDR3 DNA reads TGTGCCAGTAGCTCGGCGGGGACAGGGTCTGAAGCTTTCTTT.

This rearrangement joins TRBV29-1 to TRBJ1-1; D call uncertain. Trimming shortened V by 7 bases and J by 5 bases, and 17 bases separated the two germline ends. This CDR3 region has 13 residues. CDR1 is SQVTM and CDR2 is ANQGSEA in the germline V gene. CDR3 loop: CSAFDTLITEAFF. The CDR3 nucleotides are TGCAGCGCCTTCGACACCCTAATTACTGAAGCTTTCTTT. Full variable domain (outside the CDR3, taken from reference TRBV29-1 and TRBJ1-1): SAVISQKPSRDICQRGTSLTIQCQVDSQVTMMFWYRQQPGQSLTLIATANQGSEATYESGFVIDKFPISRPNLTFSTLTVSNMSPEDSSIYLCSAFDTLITEAFFGQGTRLTVV.

This clone was observed a single time. V and J are TRBV6-6 and TRBJ1-1; D not certain. This CDR3 contains 14 residues. Germline assignment: CDR1 MNHNY and CDR2 SVGAGI (reference sequence). V dropped 0 bases and J dropped 5 bases, with 10 bases sitting between them. The CDR3 DNA reads as TGTGCCAGCAGTTACTCGAAAGGGAGGACTGAAGCTTTCTTT. Encoded protein: CASSYSKGRTEAFF.

The chain links TRBV20-1 to TRBJ2-5; 7 bases map to TRBD2. The CDR3 is 13 residues long. Per germline, CDR1 DFQATT and CDR2 SNEGSKA (reference sequence). V was pared by 3 bases and J by 3 bases, with 4 bases of the junction left unmatched. CDR3 amino acids: CSASGGDKETQYF. The CDR3 DNA is TGCAGTGCTAGTGGGGGGGATAAAGAGACCCAGTACTTC.

The chain joins TRBV28 to TRBJ2-7, with TRBD1 as a possible D gene (6 bases). Germline values: CDR1 MDHEN, CDR2 SYDVKM. V was pared by 5 bases and J by 9 bases, with 14 bases between. The CDR3 loop spans 12 amino acids. The CDR3 loop is CASSVQGKVQYF. The CDR3 DNA follows: TGTGCCAGCAGTGTACAGGGCAAAGTGCAGTACTTC.

The chain combines TRBV9 with TRBJ2-1; D is uncertain. This CDR3 is 14 amino acids long. V was shortened by 0 bases and J by 10 bases, with 14 bases between the two germline ends. The V gene's germline CDR1 is SGDLS and CDR2 YYNGEE. CDR3 sequence (DNA): TGTGCCAGCAGCGTAGGTGACATGGTTGGCGAGCAGTTCTTC. It is translated as CASSVGDMVGEQFF.

V and J are TRBV5-8 and TRBJ2-2; 7 bases line up with TRBD2. Looked up from germline, CDR1 is SGHTS and CDR2 is YDEGEE. Trimming took 7 bases from V and 2 from J; bases not matched to a gene: 8. The CDR3 contains 15 residues. The CDR3 reads CASRRGGINTGELFF. For the CDR3, the DNA is TGTGCCAGCCGCCGGGGAGGGATCAACACCGGGGAGCTGTTTTTT.

The chain is built from TRBV5-1 and TRBJ2-3; TRBD2 matches 14 bases. The CDR3 runs 17 residues. Germline CDR1 and CDR2: SGHRS and YFSETQ. Losses at the gene ends were 4 bases for V and 4 bases for J; bases not matched to a gene: 8. The CDR3 region is CASSPPGLAGGPDTQYF. In DNA, the CDR3 is TGCGCCAGCAGCCCCCCCGGACTAGCGGGGGGCCCAGATACGCAGTATTTT.

The rearrangement joins TRBV7-2 to TRBJ2-7; D not certain. The length of the CDR3 is 12 residues. The V end lost 3 bases, the J end lost 0 bases, and 3 bases lay between the germline ends. Germline loops: CDR1 SGHTA, CDR2 FQGNSA. The CDR3 sequence: CASSFSSYEQYF. Here the CDR3 DNA reads TGTGCCAGCAGCTTCAGCTCCTACGAGCAGTACTTC.

The chain has TRBV27 and TRBJ2-3; 13 positions agree with TRBD2. V lost 6 bases and J lost 6; bases outside the gene matches: 9. In germline, CDR1 is MNHEY, CDR2 SMNVEV (reference sequence). The CDR3 loop spans 16 amino acids. The DNA of the CDR3 is TGTGCCAGCAGCCGGACTAGCGGGGGCCCGGGGGATACGCAGTATTTT. Translation gives CASSRTSGGPGDTQYF.

This chain links TRBV6-2 or TRBV6-3 with TRBJ2-2; D is uncertain. The CDR3 runs 15 residues. Germline lookup yields CDR1 MNHEY and CDR2 SVGEGT. The V end lost 7 bases, the J end lost 1 base, and 13 bases lay between the germline ends. CDR3 protein: CASTPSDKNTGELFF. DNA of the CDR3: TGTGCCAGCACCCCGAGTGACAAGAACACCGGGGAGCTGTTTTTT.

V usage is TRBV28 and J usage is TRBJ2-1; TRBD2 matches 11 bases. The germline CDR1 and CDR2 sequences are MDHEN and SYDVKM. The V and J ends lost 10 bases and 10 bases, in that order; junction bases with no gene match: 12. This CDR3 has 14 residues. The CDR3: CATSTSGGFEEQFF. CDR3 in DNA: TGTGCCACCTCAACTAGCGGGGGATTCGAGGAGCAGTTCTTC.

The rearrangement uses TRBV20-1 and TRBJ1-6; no firm D call. The CDR3 is 11 residues long. Germline V gene sequence: CDR1 DFQATT, CDR2 SNEGSKA (reference sequence). V lost 4 bases and J lost 8, with 6 bases in between. The CDR3: CSATFDSPLHF. The CDR3 nucleotides are TGCAGTGCTACCTTCGATTCACCCCTCCACTTT.

This clone was counted a few times. The limits of the CDR3 on the DNA are not certain, so only TCRdb's listed CDR3 is given. The chain has TRBV19 and TRBJ1-6. Germline CDR1 and CDR2: LNHDA and SQIVND (reference sequence). The CDR3 comprises 16 residues, both ends counted. CDR3 region: CASSISAQGGNSPLHF.

This rearrangement joins TRBV6-5 to TRBJ1-5; a possible D gene is TRBD1 (6 bases). Germline V lookup: CDR1 MNHEY, CDR2 SVGAGI. The CDR3 is 13 amino acids. Trimming cost V 4 bases and J 11 bases, with 15 bases left between them. In DNA form, the CDR3 reads TGTGCCAGCAGTTCACAGGGTCTTGAAGCCCAGCATTTT. This codes for CASSSQGLEAQHF.

This chain uses TRBV30 with TRBJ1-4, with TRBD1 matching over 11 bases. Trimming removed 1 base from V and 7 bases from J; junction bases left unmatched: 5. From germline, CDR1 is GTSNPN and CDR2 SVGIG (reference sequence). The CDR3 is 15 amino acids. Here the CDR3 reads CAWSGPGTGGEKLFF. The CDR3 DNA follows: TGTGCCTGGAGTGGTCCCGGGACAGGGGGTGAAAAACTGTTTTTT.

CDR3 amino acids: CATSRAYSNQPQHF. CDR3 nucleotides: TGTGCCACCTCTAGAGCTTATAGCAATCAGCCCCAGCATTTT. This chain links TRBV24-1 with TRBJ1-5; D not resolved. Germline V gene sequence: CDR1 KGHDR, CDR2 SFDVKD. This CDR3 contains 14 residues. The V gene lost 9 bases and the J gene lost 0 bases, with 11 bases spanning the gap.

This chain connects TRBV2 to TRBJ1-2, with D possibly matching TRBD1 (5 bases). V was cut by 3 bases and J by 8 bases, with 22 bases left in between. The CDR3 sequence is 16 residues long. CDR1 and CDR2 (germline): SNHLY, FYNNEI. CDR3 sequence: CASSEASGIVLKGYTF. CDR3 bases: TGTGCCAGCAGTGAGGCTTCAGGGATAGTGCTAAAGGGCTACACCTTC.

The DNA for the CDR3 is TGTGCCAGCAGCCAGCAGGGGGGTCAGCCCCAGCATTTT. It yields the protein CASSQQGGQPQHF. V usage is TRBV3-1 (or the pseudogene TRBV3-2) and J usage is TRBJ1-5, with 7 bases matching TRBD1. The V gene end was trimmed by 3 bases and the J gene end by 6 bases; junction bases not matched to a gene: 2. Germline V lookup: CDR1 LGHDT, CDR2 YNNKEL (reference sequence). The CDR3 runs to 13 residues.

This chain links TRBV3-1 (or the pseudogene TRBV3-2) with TRBJ1-4; possibly TRBD1 for D (6 bases). This CDR3 has 17 amino acids. Germline-derived CDR1 and CDR2 are LGHDT and YNNKEL (reference sequence). V was cut by 4 bases and J by 4 bases, with 19 bases left in between. CDR3 sequence: CASSPSDSDLFNEKLFF. The CDR3 DNA reads as TGTGCCAGCAGCCCCTCGGACAGCGATTTATTTAATGAAAAACTGTTTTTT.

This clone was observed a few times. The CDR3 is CASSPGQGTEAFF. The CDR3 DNA reads TGTGCCAGCAGTCCCGGACAGGGGACTGAAGCTTTCTTT. This chain joins TRBV6-5 and TRBJ1-1, with 9 bases matching TRBD1. Germline trimming cut 5 bases from V and 5 bases from J; bases unmatched to any gene: 3. CDR1 and CDR2 (germline): MNHEY, SVGAGI. The CDR3 is 13 residues long.

This chain connects TRBV6-6 to TRBJ2-3; 12 positions agree with TRBD2. Germline V gene lookup returns CDR1 MNHNY and CDR2 SVGAGI (reference sequence). This CDR3 region has 16 residues. Trimming cost V 6 bases and J 2 bases; bases outside gene matches: 6. The CDR3 DNA sequence: TGTGCCAGCAGGCGACTAGCGGGGGAGTTCACAGATACGCAGTATTTT. Its protein product is CASRRLAGEFTDTQYF.

The CDR3 DNA reads TGCGCCAGCAGCCGATGGACAGATGAAAAACTGTTTTTT. This codes for CASSRWTDEKLFF. This chain connects TRBV5-1 to TRBJ1-4; D may be TRBD1 (6 bases). Trimming stripped 4 bases from V and 6 bases from J, with 10 bases between. CDR1 is SGHRS, CDR2 YFSETQ, per germline. This CDR3 is built from 13 residues. Supplemented by reference TRBV5-1 and TRBJ1-4, the full variable domain reads KAGVTQTPRYLIKTRGQQVTLSCSPISGHRSVSWYQQTPGQGLQFLFEYFSETQRNKGNFPGRFSGRQFSNSRSEMNVSTLELGDSALYLCASSRWTDEKLFFGSGTQLSVL.